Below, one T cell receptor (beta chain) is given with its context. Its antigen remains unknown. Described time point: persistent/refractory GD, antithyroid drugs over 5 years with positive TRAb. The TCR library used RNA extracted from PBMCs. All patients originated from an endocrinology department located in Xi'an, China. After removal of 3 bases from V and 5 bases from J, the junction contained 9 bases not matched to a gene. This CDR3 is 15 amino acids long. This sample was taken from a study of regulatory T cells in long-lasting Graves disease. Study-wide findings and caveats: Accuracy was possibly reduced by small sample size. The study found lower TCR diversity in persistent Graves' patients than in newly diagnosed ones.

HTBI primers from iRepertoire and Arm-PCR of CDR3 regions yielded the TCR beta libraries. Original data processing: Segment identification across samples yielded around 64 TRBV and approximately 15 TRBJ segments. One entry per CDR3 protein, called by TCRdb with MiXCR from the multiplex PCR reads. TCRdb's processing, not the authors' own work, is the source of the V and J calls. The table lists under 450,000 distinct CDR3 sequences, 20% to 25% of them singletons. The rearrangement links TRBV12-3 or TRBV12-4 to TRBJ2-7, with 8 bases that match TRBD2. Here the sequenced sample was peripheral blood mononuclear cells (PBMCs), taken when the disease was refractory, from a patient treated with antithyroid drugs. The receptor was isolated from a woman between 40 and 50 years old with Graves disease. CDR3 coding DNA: TGTGCCAGCAGTTTGGGCAGCGGGAGATTAAACGAGCAGTACTTC. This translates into CASSLGSGRLNEQYF.